A single sample is the source of the 19 T cell receptor beta chains below, sequenced in a study of blood T cell repertoires in COVID-19. This table comes from immunoSEQ multiplex PCR, and its TCRdb copy is limited to in-frame clones, with some not included. The sample contains more than 200,000 clones, 85% to 90% of which appear only once. The sample consisted of peripheral blood. The receptors stem from an older woman with acute or convalescent COVID-19.

The chain is built from TRBV10-2 and TRBJ2-2; D not resolved. Germline CDR1 reads WSHSY; CDR2 reads SAAADI. The CDR3 spans 13 residues. The ends were cut back, 6 bases at V and 5 bases at J, with 10 bases in the middle. CDR3 coding DNA: TGCGCCAGCAGGTACCGCGGAACCGGGGAGCTGTTTTTT. It codes for CASRYRGTGELFF.

The J gene is TRBJ1-1, the V gene TRBV12-3 or TRBV12-4; D remains unclear. This CDR3 has 13 residues. V lost 2 bases and J 6 bases, leaving 10 bases between the germline ends. The CDR3 DNA reads as TGTGCCAGCAGTTTACTGGACTACCCTGAAGCTTTCTTT. Translated, it gives CASSLLDYPEAFF.

The chain employs TRBV28 and TRBJ1-5; TRBD1 aligns across 9 bases. The V gene end was trimmed by 6 bases and the J gene end by 4 bases; junction bases not matched to a gene: 10. The CDR3 covers 16 residues. The germline V gene encodes CDR1 MDHEN and CDR2 SYDVKM. The DNA for the CDR3 is TGTGCCAGCAGCCCAACCGGGACAGGGCGAAATCAGCCCCAGCATTTT. It specifies CASSPTGTGRNQPQHF.

The CDR3 nucleotides are TGCGCCAGCAGCGCCAGGGGGTCATCCCCTACCTACGAGCAGTACTTC. Translating it yields CASSARGSSPTYEQYF. This rearrangement joins TRBV5-1 to TRBJ2-7; TRBD1 matches 7 bases. V trimming: 4 bases; J trimming: 2 bases; junction bases outside the gene matches: 12. Germline lookup yields CDR1 SGHRS and CDR2 YFSETQ. This CDR3 region has 16 residues.

The count of this clone is one. V and J are TRBV25-1 and TRBJ2-2; a weak D match, TRBD2 (6 bases). The CDR3 spans 17 residues. The germline CDR1 and CDR2 sequences are MGHDK and SYGVNS. Trimming stripped 0 bases from V and 6 bases from J, with 17 bases between. The CDR3 sequence: CASSEYMEGAWSGELFF. CDR3 bases: TGTGCCAGCAGTGAATATATGGAGGGCGCGTGGTCCGGGGAGCTGTTTTTT.

The chain is built from TRBV7-8 and TRBJ2-5; 7 nucleotides align to TRBD2. The CDR3 consists of 15 residues. Germline V gene sequence: CDR1 SGHVS, CDR2 FQNEAQ. V trimming: 4 bases; J trimming: 6 bases; junction bases outside the gene matches: 11. CDR3 loop: CASSSGTTPLKTQYF. The DNA for the CDR3 is TGTGCCAGCAGCTCCGGGACTACCCCTTTAAAGACCCAGTACTTC.

The gene calls are TRBV7-9 and TRBJ2-2, with 10 bases fitting TRBD2. This CDR3 spans 16 amino acids. V gave up 4 bases and J gave up 6 bases; unmatched junction bases: 8. In germline, CDR1 is SEHNR, CDR2 FQNEAQ (reference sequence). The CDR3 DNA reads TGTGCCAGCAGCTCTCCCAGCGGGAGGGCCGCCGGGGAGCTGTTTTTT. This encodes CASSSPSGRAAGELFF.

The rearrangement joins TRBV30 to TRBJ2-5; no clear D. Germline assignment: CDR1 GTSNPN and CDR2 SVGIG (reference sequence). With 0 bases removed from V and 5 bases from J, the gap between germline ends came to 10 bases. The CDR3 is made up of 13 amino acids. Here the CDR3 reads CAWSVSQSETQYF. CDR3 coding DNA: TGTGCCTGGAGTGTTTCGCAGTCGGAGACCCAGTACTTC.

The J gene is TRBJ2-3, the V gene TRBV5-4; 10 bases line up with TRBD2. The CDR3 has 15 amino acids. CDR1 SGHNT and CDR2 YYREEE come from the germline V gene (reference sequence). V dropped 6 bases and J dropped 1; count of bases not matched to a gene: 5. The CDR3 bases are TGTGCCAGCAAGCGGGGGGGCCGGGGCACAGATACGCAGTATTTT. Amino acid sequence: CASKRGGRGTDTQYF. Complete variable domain (other parts from reference TRBV5-4 and TRBJ2-3): ETGVTQSPTHLIKTRGQQVTLRCSSQSGHNTVSWYQQALGQGPQFIFQYYREEENGRGNFPPRFSGLQFPNYSSELNVNALELDDSALYLCASKRGGRGTDTQYFGPGTRLTVL.

The genes are TRBV5-1 and TRBJ1-1, with a tentative D call TRBD1 (6 bases). The germline gives CDR1 SGHRS, CDR2 YFSETQ. V lost 3 bases, J lost 3 bases, and 9 bases lay in between. This CDR3 has 13 amino acids. In DNA, the CDR3 is TGCGCCAGCAGCTCGGACAGCTACACTGAAGCTTTCTTT. Its protein is CASSSDSYTEAFF.

The rearrangement links TRBV6-6 to TRBJ1-1; D is unresolved. The CDR3 has 15 residues. Germline lookup yields CDR1 MNHNY and CDR2 SVGAGI (reference sequence). V gave up 0 bases and J gave up 0 bases, with 8 bases separating them. The CDR3 DNA reads TGTGCCAGCAGTTACTCTACGCGCGTGAACACTGAAGCTTTCTTT. Encoded protein: CASSYSTRVNTEAFF.

V is TRBV5-1 and J is TRBJ1-2, with 7 bases aligning to TRBD1. There are 16 residues in the CDR3. V shed 0 bases, J shed 4 bases, and the junction held 9 bases outside the gene matches. Germline V gene data show CDR1 as SGHRS and CDR2 as YFSETQ. CDR3: CASSLADRAATYGYTF. DNA for the CDR3: TGCGCCAGCAGCTTGGCCGACAGGGCGGCGACCTATGGCTACACCTTC.

The chain links TRBV18 to TRBJ2-7; 8 nucleotides agree with TRBD1. This CDR3 is built from 16 residues. After removal of 3 bases from V and 6 bases from J, the junction contained 13 bases not matched to a gene. Germline values: CDR1 KGHSH, CDR2 LQKENI. The CDR3 nucleotides are TGTGCCAGCTCACCGTCCCAAGGACAGGGCGGAGGCGAGCAGTACTTC. Its translation: CASSPSQGQGGGEQYF.

This clone occurred once. The rearrangement uses TRBV4-1 and TRBJ2-3, with TRBD2 identical over 11 bases. The CDR3 is 17 residues long. Germline V gene data show CDR1 as MGHRA and CDR2 as YSYEKL. J was trimmed by 2 bases and V by 3 bases; bases with no gene match: 7. Here the CDR3 reads CASSQGASGRSTDTQYF. For the CDR3, the DNA is TGCGCCAGCAGCCAGGGGGCTAGCGGGAGGTCCACAGATACGCAGTATTTT.

The CDR3 loop is CASSLGIGWDNEKLFF. CDR3 sequence (DNA): TGTGCCAGCAGCCTCGGGATAGGGTGGGATAATGAAAAACTGTTTTTT. The chain has TRBV5-8 and TRBJ1-4; D unclear. CDR3 size: 16 residues. Trimming cost V 4 bases and J 4 bases, with 17 bases left between them. Germline lookup yields CDR1 SGHTS and CDR2 YDEGEE. The complete variable domain, with remaining parts taken from reference TRBV5-8 and TRBJ1-4, reads EAGVTQSPTHLIKTRGQQATLRCSPISGHTSVYWYQQALGLGLQFLLWYDEGEERNRGNFPPRFSGRQFPNYSSELNVNALELEDSALYLCASSLGIGWDNEKLFFGSGTQLSVL.

This clone was seen only a few times. Here the CDR3 DNA reads TGTGCCATCAGGGGACTCCCCCCCACAGATACGCAGTATTTT. This sequence encodes CAIRGLPPTDTQYF. This chain uses TRBV10-3 with TRBJ2-3; possibly TRBD2 for D (6 bases). The CDR3 has 14 amino acids. Trimming left V 6 bases short and J 2 bases short, with 12 bases between. CDR1 is ENHRY, CDR2 SYGVKD, per germline.

This chain joins TRBV5-8 and TRBJ2-5; TRBD1 matches 8 bases. Trimming took 5 bases from V and 5 from J; bases not matched to a gene: 14. CDR1 and CDR2 from the germline V gene are SGHTS and YDEGEE. This CDR3 contains 16 residues. The CDR3 coding sequence is TGTGCCAGCAGTCCTGGCTCGACAGGGGTAGGGGAGACCCAGTACTTC. Its translation is CASSPGSTGVGETQYF.

This chain uses TRBV20-1 with TRBJ2-7; 8 bases fit TRBD2. Trimming removed 3 bases from V and 2 bases from J; junction bases left unmatched: 12. CDR1 DFQATT and CDR2 SNEGSKA come from the germline V gene (reference sequence). The CDR3 sequence is 16 residues long. The CDR3 DNA follows: TGCAGTGCTAGTTCGTTCTCCGGGACTAGTCCCTACGAGCAGTACTTC. This sequence encodes CSASSFSGTSPYEQYF.

The chain has TRBV14 and TRBJ1-1; TRBD1 matches 7 bases. The V gene end was trimmed by 0 bases and the J gene end by 10 bases; junction bases not matched to a gene: 8. The CDR3 contains 14 residues. Germline V lookup: CDR1 SGHDN, CDR2 FVKESK. CDR3 amino acids: CASSQERQGRRAFF. CDR3 DNA sequence: TGTGCCAGCAGCCAAGAACGACAGGGCCGTAGAGCTTTCTTT.